This TCR beta chain was sequenced in a study of T cell repertoires in ileal Crohn's disease. Noted time point: neoterminal ileum biopsy at postoperative endoscopy, about 6 months after surgery. Using immunoSEQ multiplex PCR, the repertoire was profiled, and TCRdb retains in-frame clones only, with some absent. The table shows some 11,000 clones, with roughly 78% occurring only once. This TCR was sampled from an adult with Crohn's disease. Sequencing was carried out using ileal tissue.

This CDR3 is CASSFRSFGEDGYTF. In DNA form, the CDR3 reads TGTGCCAGCAGTTTTCGGTCTTTCGGGGAAGACGGCTACACCTTC. The chain is built from TRBV27 and TRBJ1-2; D is unclear. Deletions cut 3 bases from V and 8 bases from J, with 19 bases between. Per the germline V gene, CDR1 is MNHEY and CDR2 is SMNVEV (reference sequence). This CDR3 comprises 15 residues.